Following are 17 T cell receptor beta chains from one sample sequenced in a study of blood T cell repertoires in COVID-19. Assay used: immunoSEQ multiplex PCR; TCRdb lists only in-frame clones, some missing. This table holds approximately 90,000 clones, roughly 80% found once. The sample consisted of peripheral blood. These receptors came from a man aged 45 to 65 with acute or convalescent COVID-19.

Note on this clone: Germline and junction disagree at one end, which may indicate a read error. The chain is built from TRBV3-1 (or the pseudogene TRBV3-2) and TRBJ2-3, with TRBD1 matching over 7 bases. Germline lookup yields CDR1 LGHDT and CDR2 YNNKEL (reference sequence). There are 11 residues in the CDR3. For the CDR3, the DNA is TGTGCCAGCAGCCTACAGGGGTGGACCGATTTT. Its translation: CASSLQGWTDF.

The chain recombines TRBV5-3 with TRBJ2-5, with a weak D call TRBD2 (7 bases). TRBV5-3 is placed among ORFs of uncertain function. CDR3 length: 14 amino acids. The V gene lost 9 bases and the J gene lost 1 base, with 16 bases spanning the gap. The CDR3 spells CATQKGGGQETQYF. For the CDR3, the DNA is TGTGCCACCCAAAAAGGGGGGGGCCAAGAGACCCAGTACTTC.

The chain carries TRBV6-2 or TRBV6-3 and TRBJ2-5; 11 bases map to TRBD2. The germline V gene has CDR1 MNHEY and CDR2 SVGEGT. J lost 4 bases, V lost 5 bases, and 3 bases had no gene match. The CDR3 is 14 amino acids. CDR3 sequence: CASSPGTSGETQYF. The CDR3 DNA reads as TGTGCCAGCAGTCCGGGGACTAGCGGAGAGACCCAGTACTTC.

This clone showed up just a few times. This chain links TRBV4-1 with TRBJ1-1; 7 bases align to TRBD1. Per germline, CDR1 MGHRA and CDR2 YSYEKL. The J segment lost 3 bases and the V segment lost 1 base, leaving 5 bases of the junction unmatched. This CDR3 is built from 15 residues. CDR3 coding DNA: TGCGCCAGCAGCCAAGTAGAGGGGGCTTACACTGAAGCTTTCTTT. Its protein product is CASSQVEGAYTEAFF.

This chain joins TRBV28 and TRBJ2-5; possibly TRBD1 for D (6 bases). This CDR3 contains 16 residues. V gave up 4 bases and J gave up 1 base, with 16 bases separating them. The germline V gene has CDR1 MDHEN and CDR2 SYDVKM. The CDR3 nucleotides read TGTGCCAGCAGTTCCCCGGGACACAGGGCCCAAGAGACCCAGTACTTC. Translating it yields CASSSPGHRAQETQYF.

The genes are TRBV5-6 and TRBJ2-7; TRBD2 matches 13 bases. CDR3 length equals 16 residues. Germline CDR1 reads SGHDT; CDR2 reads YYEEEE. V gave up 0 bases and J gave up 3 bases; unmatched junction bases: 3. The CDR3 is CASSLGLAGGVYEQYF. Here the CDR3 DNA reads TGTGCCAGCAGCTTGGGACTAGCGGGAGGAGTCTACGAGCAGTACTTC.

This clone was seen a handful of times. In DNA, the CDR3 is TGTGCCAGCTCAGACGAGGTGGGTTTTCCCATCTACGAGCAGTACTTC. Amino acids: CASSDEVGFPIYEQYF. The V gene is TRBV18, the J gene TRBJ2-7, with no clear D. The V end lost 5 bases, the J end lost 3 bases, and 20 bases lay between the germline ends. Per the germline V gene, CDR1 is KGHSH and CDR2 is LQKENI. This CDR3 is built from 16 residues.

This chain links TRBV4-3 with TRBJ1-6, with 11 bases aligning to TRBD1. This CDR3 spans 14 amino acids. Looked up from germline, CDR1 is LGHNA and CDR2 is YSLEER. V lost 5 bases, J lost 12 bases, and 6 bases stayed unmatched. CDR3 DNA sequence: TGCGCCAGCAGCAACCCGGGACAGGGGGTACCCCTCCACTTT. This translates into CASSNPGQGVPLHF.

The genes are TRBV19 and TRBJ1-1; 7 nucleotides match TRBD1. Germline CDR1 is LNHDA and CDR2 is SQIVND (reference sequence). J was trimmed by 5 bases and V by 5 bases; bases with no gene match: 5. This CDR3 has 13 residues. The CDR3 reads CASSAGGWTEAFF. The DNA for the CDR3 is TGTGCCAGTAGTGCAGGGGGGTGGACTGAAGCTTTCTTT.

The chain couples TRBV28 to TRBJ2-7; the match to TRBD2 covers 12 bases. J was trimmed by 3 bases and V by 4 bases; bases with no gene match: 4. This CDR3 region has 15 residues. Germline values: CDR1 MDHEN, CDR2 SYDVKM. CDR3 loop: CASSSGLAGIYEQYF. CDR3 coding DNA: TGTGCCAGCAGTTCAGGACTAGCGGGAATCTACGAGCAGTACTTC.

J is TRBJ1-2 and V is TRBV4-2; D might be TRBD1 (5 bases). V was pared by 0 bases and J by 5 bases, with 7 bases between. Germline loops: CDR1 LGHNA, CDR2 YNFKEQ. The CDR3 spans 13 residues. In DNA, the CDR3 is TGTGCCAGCAGCCAAGATTCAGGGTATGGCTACACCTTC. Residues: CASSQDSGYGYTF.

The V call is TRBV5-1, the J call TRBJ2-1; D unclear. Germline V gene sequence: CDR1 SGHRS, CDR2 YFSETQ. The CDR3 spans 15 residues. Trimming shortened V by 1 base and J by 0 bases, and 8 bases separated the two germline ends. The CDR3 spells CASSLPGVSYNEQFF. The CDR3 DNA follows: TGCGCCAGCAGCTTGCCAGGCGTCTCCTACAATGAGCAGTTCTTC. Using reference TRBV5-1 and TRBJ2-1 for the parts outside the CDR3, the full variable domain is KAGVTQTPRYLIKTRGQQVTLSCSPISGHRSVSWYQQTPGQGLQFLFEYFSETQRNKGNFPGRFSGRQFSNSRSEMNVSTLELGDSALYLCASSLPGVSYNEQFFGPGTRLTVL.

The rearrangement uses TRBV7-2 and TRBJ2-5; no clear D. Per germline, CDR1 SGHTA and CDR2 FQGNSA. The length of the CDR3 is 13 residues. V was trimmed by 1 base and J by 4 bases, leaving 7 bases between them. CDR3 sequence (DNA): TGTGCCAGCAGCTTAGTGGAGTCAGAGACCCAGTACTTC. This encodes CASSLVESETQYF.

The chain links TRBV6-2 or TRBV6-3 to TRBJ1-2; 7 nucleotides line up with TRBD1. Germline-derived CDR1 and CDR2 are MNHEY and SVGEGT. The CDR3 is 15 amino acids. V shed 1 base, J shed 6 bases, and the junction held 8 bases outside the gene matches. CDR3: CASSYLPTGTDGYTF. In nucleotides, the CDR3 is TGTGCCAGCAGTTACTTGCCGACAGGGACCGATGGCTACACCTTC.

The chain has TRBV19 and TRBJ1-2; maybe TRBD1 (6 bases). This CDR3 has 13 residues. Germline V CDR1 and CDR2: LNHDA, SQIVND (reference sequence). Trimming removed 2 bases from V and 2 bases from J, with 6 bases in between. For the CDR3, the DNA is TGTGCCAGTAGTATACAGGGGAACTATGGCTACACCTTC. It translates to CASSIQGNYGYTF.

CDR3 nucleotides: TGCAGCGGGGGTGGGGAGGATGAAAAACTGTTTTTT. This sequence encodes CSGGGEDEKLFF. This chain joins TRBV29-1 and TRBJ1-4; D is unclear. This CDR3 has 12 residues. V was cut by 7 bases and J by 6 bases, with 12 bases left in between. Germline V lookup: CDR1 SQVTM, CDR2 ANQGSEA.

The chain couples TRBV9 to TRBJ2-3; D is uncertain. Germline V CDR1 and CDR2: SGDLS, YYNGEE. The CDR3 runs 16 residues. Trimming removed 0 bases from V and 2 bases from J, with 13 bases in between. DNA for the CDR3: TGTGCCAGCAGCGTAGGGGCAGGTCGTAACACAGATACGCAGTATTTT. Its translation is CASSVGAGRNTDTQYF.